This TCR beta chain was sequenced during a study of monozygotic twins with inflammatory bowel disease. Study-level results: Especially where disease activity was present, IBD patients had fewer clonotypes in common with others than healthy twins did. Repertoire similarity matched across concordant and discordant twins, perhaps owing to limited power. There was no support for any single strong signal or clonotype associated with IBD.

TCRdb reprocessed the 5' RACE reads and keeps a single row for each CDR3 protein, giving no DNA. In total, the table holds around 450,000 distinct CDR3 sequences. Points on this clonotype: Its antigen is unidentified.

The CDR3 extends over 12 amino acids. CDR1 LGHDT and CDR2 YNNKEL come from the germline V gene (reference sequence). The specimen sequenced was blood. This clonotype was sampled from a human donor with ulcerative colitis or Crohn's disease, or a healthy co-twin of an affected twin (not recorded which). The chain combines TRBV3-1 with TRBJ2-7. The CDR3 sequence is CASSQRDYEQYF.